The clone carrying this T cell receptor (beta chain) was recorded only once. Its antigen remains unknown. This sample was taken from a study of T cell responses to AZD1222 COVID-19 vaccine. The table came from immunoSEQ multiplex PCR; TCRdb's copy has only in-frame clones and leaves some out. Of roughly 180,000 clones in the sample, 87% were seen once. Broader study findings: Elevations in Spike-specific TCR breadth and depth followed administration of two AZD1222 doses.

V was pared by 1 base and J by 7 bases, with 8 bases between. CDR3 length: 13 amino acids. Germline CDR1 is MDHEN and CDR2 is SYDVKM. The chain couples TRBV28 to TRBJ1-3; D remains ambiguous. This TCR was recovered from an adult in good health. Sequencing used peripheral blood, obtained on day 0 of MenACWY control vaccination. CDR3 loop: CASSLSYGNTIYF. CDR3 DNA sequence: TGTGCCAGCAGTTTATCGTACGGGAACACCATATATTTT.